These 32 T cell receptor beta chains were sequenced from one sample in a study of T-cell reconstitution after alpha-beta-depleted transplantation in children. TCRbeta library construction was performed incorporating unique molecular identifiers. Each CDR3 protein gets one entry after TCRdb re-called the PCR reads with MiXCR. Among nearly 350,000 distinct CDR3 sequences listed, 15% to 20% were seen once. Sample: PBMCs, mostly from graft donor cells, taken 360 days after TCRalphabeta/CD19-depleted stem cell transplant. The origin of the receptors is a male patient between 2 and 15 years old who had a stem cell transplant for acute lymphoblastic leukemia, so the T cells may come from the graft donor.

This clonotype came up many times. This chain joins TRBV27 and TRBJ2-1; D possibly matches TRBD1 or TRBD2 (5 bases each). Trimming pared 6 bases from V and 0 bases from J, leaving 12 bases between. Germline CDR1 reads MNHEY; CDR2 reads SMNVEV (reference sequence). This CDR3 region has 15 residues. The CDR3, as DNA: TGTGCCAGCAGCCTTCGGGACGGCTCCTACAATGAGCAGTTCTTC. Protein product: CASSLRDGSYNEQFF.

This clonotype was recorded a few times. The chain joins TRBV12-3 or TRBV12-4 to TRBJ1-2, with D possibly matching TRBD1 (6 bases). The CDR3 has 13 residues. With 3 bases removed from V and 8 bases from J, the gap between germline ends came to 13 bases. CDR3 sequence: CASSFSNRVGYTF. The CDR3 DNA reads TGTGCCAGCAGTTTTAGTAACAGGGTCGGCTACACCTTC.

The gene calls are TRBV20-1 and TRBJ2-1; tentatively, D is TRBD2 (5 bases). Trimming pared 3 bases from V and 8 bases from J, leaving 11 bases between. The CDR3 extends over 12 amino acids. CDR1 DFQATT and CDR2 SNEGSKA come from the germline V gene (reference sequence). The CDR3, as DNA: TGCAGTGCTAGTAGGGAGATGGATGAGCAGTTCTTC. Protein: CSASREMDEQFF.

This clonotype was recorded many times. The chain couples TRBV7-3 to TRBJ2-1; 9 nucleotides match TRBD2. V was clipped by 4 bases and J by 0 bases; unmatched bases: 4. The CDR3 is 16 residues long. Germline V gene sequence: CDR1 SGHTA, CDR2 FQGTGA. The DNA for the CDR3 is TGTGCCAGCAGCTCAGGTAGCGGGAGCTCCTACAATGAGCAGTTCTTC. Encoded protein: CASSSGSGSSYNEQFF.

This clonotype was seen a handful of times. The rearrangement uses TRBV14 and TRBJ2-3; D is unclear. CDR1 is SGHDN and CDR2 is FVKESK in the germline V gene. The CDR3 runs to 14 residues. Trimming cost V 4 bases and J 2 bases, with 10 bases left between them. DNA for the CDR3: TGTGCCAGCAGCCGACGACCTGTCACAGATACGCAGTATTTT. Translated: CASSRRPVTDTQYF.

CDR3: CATSRDPPGVNEKLFF. CDR3 sequence (DNA): TGTGCCACCAGCAGAGATCCCCCAGGGGTTAATGAAAAACTGTTTTTT. The V call is TRBV15, the J call TRBJ1-4; perhaps TRBD1 as D (6 bases). CDR1 and CDR2 from the germline V gene are LNHNV and YYDKDF (reference sequence). This CDR3 region has 16 residues. V lost 0 bases to trimming and J lost 4 bases, with 12 bases between them. Based on the CDR3 plus reference TRBV15 and TRBJ1-4, the full variable domain is DAMVIQNPRYQVTQFGKPVTLSCSQTLNHNVMYWYQQKSSQAPKLLFHYYDKDFNNEADTPDNFQSRRPNTSFCFLDIRSPGLGDTAMYLCATSRDPPGVNEKLFFGSGTQLSVL.

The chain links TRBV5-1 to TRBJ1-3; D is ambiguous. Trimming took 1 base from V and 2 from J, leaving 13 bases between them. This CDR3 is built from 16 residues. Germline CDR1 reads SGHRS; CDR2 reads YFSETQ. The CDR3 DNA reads TGCGCCAGCAGCTTGTGGCGCCTAGGAACTGGAAACACCATATATTTT. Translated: CASSLWRLGTGNTIYF.

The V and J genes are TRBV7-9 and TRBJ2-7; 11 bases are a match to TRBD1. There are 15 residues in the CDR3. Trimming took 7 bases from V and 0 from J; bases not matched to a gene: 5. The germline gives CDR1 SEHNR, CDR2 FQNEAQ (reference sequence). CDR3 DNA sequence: TGTGCCAGCACCGGACAGGGGGCCGTCTCCTACGAGCAGTACTTC. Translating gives CASTGQGAVSYEQYF.

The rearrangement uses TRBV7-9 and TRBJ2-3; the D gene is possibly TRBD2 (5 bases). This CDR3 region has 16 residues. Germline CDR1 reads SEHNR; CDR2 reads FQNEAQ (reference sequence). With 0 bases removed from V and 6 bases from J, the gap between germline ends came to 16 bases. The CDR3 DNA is TGTGCCAGCAGCTTAGCCCTTATTTTATCGGGGGATACGCAGTATTTT. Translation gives CASSLALILSGDTQYF.

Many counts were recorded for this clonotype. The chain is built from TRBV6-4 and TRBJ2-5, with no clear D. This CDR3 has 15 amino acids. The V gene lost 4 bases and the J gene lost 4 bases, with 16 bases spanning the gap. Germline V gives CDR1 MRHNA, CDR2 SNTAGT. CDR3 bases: TGTGCCAGCAGTGTAAAGGACCCCGTGGGAGAGACCCAGTACTTC. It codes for CASSVKDPVGETQYF.

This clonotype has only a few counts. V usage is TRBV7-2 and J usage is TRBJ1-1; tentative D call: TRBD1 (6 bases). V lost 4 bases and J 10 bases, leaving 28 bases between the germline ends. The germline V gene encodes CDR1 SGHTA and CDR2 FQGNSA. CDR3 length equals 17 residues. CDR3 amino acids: CASSSALWGALAVSAFF. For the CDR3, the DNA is TGTGCCAGCAGCTCAGCCCTATGGGGGGCCCTTGCTGTGTCAGCTTTCTTT.

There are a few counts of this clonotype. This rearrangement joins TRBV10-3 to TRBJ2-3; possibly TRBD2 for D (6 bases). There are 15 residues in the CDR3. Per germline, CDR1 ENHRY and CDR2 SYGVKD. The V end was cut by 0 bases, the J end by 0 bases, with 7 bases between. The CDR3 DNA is TGTGCCATCAGTGAGTCGAGCGGGAGCACAGATACGCAGTATTTT. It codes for CAISESSGSTDTQYF.

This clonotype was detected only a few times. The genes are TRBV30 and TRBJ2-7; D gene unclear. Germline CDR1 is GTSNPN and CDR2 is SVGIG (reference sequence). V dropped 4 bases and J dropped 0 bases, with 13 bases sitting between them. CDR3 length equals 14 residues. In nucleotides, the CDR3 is TGTGCCTGGATATCACAGCAACTCTCCTACGAGCAGTACTTC. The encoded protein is CAWISQQLSYEQYF.

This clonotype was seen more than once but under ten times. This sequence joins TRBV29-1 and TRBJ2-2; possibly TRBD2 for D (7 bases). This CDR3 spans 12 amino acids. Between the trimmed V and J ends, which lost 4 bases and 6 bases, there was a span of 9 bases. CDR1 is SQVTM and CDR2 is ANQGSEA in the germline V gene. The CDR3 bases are TGCAGCGTTGGAGGGGGGGCCGGGGAGCTGTTTTTT. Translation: CSVGGGAGELFF.

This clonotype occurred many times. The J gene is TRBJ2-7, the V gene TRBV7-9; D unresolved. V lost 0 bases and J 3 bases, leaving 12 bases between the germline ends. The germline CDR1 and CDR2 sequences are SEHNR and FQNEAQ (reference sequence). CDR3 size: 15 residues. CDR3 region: CASSLADRAVYEQYF. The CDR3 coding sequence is TGTGCCAGCAGCTTAGCCGATCGGGCCGTCTACGAGCAGTACTTC. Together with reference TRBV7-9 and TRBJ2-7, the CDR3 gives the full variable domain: DTGVSQNPRHKITKRGQNVTFRCDPISEHNRLYWYRQTLGQGPEFLTYFQNEAQLEKSRLLSDRFSAERPKGSFSTLEIQRTEQGDSAMYLCASSLADRAVYEQYFGPGTRLTVT.

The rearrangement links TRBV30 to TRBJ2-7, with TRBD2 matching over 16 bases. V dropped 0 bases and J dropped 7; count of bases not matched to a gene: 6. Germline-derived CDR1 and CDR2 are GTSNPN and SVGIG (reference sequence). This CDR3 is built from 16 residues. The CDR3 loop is CAWSVGTSGRAKEQYF. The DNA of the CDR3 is TGTGCCTGGAGTGTCGGGACTAGCGGGAGGGCGAAAGAGCAGTACTTC.

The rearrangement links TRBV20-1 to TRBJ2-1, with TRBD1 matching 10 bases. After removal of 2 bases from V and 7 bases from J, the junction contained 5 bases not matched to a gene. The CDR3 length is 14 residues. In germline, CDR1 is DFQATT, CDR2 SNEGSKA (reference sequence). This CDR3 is CSARSGQGDNEQFF. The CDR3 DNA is TGCAGTGCTAGATCCGGACAGGGGGATAATGAGCAGTTCTTC.

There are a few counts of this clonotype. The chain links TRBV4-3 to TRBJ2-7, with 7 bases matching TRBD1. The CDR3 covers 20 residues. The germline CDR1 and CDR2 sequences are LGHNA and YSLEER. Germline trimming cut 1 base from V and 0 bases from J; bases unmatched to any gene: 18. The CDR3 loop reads CASSQGLDIVGGIYSYEQYF. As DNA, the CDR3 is TGCGCCAGCAGCCAAGGTTTGGACATTGTAGGGGGCATATACTCCTACGAGCAGTACTTC.

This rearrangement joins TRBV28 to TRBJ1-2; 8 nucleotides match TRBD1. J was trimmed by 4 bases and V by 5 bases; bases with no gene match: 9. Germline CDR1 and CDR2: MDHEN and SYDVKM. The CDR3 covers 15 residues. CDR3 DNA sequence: TGTGCCAGCAGTCGATTTTCCGGACAGGGCTATGGCTACACCTTC. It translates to CASSRFSGQGYGYTF.

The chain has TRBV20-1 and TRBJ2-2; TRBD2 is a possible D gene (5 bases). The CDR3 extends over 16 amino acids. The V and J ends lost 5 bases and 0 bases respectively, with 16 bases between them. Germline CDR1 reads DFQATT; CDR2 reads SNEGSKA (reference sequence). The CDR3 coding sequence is TGCAGTGCTCGAGGCCCTAGCTCCTCGAACACCGGGGAGCTGTTTTTT. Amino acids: CSARGPSSSNTGELFF.

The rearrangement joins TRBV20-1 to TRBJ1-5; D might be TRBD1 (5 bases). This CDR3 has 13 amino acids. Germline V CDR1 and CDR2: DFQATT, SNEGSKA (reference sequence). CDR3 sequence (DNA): TGCAGCGCCACAGGACCCAGCAATCAGCCCCAGCATTTT. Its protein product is CSATGPSNQPQHF.

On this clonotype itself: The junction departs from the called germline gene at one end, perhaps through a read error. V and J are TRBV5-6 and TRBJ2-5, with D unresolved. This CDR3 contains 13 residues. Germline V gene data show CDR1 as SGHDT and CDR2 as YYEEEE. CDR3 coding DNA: TGTGCGAGCAGCCCCCCCGACCAAGAGACCCAGTACTTC. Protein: CASSPPDQETQYF.

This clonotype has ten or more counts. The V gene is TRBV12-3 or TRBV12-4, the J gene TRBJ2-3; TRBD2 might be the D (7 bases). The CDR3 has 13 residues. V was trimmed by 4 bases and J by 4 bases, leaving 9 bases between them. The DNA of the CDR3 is TGTGCCAGCAGTTCGGGGGGCTCAGATACGCAGTATTTT. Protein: CASSSGGSDTQYF.

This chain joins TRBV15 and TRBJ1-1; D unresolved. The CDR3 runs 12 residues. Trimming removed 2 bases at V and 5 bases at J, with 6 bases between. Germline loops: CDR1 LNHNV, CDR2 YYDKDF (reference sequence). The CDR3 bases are TGTGCCACCAGCAGACTGGGAACTGAAGCTTTCTTT. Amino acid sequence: CATSRLGTEAFF. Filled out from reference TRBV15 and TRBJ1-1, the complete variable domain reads DAMVIQNPRYQVTQFGKPVTLSCSQTLNHNVMYWYQQKSSQAPKLLFHYYDKDFNNEADTPDNFQSRRPNTSFCFLDIRSPGLGDTAMYLCATSRLGTEAFFGQGTRLTVV.

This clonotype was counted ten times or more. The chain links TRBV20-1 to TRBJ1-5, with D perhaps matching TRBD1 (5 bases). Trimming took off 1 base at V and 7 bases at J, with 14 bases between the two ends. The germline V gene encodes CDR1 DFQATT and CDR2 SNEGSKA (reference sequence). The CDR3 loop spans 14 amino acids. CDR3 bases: TGCAGTGCTAGAGTTAACAGAGGGGCACAGCCCCAGCATTTT. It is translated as CSARVNRGAQPQHF.

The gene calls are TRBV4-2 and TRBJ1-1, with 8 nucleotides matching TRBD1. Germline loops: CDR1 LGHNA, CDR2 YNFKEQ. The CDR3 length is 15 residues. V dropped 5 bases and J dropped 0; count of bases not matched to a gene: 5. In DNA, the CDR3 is TGTGCCAGCAGCGGGGGACAGGTCATGAACACTGAAGCTTTCTTT. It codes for CASSGGQVMNTEAFF.

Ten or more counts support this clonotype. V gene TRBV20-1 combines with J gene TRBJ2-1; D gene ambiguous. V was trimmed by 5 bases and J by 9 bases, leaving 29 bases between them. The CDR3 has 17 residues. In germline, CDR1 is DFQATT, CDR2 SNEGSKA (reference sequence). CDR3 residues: CSALTMGSLYLRGEQFF. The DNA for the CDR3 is TGCAGTGCTCTAACGATGGGTAGCCTATATCTTCGCGGTGAGCAGTTCTTC.

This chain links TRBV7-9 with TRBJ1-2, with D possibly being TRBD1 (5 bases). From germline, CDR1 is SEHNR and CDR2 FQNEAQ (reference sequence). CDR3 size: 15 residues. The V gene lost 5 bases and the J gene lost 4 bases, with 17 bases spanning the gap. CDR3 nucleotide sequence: TGTGCCAGCAGCCTGGGGAAGGGGTACCCCTATGGCTACACCTTC. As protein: CASSLGKGYPYGYTF.

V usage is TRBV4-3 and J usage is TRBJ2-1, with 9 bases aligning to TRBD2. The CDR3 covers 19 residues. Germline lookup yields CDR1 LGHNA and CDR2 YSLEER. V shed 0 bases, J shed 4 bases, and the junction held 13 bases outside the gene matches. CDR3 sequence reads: CASSQEAATSGPGYNEQFF. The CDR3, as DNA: TGCGCCAGCAGCCAAGAGGCTGCTACTAGCGGGCCAGGGTACAATGAGCAGTTCTTC.

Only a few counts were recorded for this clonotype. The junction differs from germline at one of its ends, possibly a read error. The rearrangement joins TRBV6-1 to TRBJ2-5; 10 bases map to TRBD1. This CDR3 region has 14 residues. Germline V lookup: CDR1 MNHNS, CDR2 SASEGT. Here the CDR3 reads CASRPTGQGTSEPF. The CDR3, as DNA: TGTGCCAGCAGACCGACGGGACAGGGGACATCTGAGCCCTTC.

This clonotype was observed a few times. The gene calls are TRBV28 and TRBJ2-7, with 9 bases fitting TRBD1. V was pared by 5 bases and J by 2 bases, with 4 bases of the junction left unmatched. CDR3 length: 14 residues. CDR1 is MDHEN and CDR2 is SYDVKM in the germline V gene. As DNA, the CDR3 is TGTGCCAGCAGTGAGGGGACAGGGCCCTACGAGCAGTACTTC. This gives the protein CASSEGTGPYEQYF.

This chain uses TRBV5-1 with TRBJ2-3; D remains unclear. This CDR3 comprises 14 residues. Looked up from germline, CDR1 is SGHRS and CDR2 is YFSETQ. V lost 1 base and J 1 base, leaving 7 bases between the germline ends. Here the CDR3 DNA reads TGCGCCAGCAGCTTGAGCCAGGGCACAGATACGCAGTATTTT. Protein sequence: CASSLSQGTDTQYF.